The 31 T cell receptor beta chains below come from one sample, sequenced in a study of blood T cell repertoires in COVID-19. Using immunoSEQ multiplex PCR, the repertoire was profiled, and TCRdb retains in-frame clones only, with some absent. The sample includes about 23,000 clones, just over 85% seen only once; the top ten take 20% to 25%. Sequencing was performed on peripheral blood. These TCRs come from a man aged 65 to 79 in a cohort sampled during active COVID-19.

This clone was seen only once. CDR3 loop: CASSRHTGGVSYEQYF. Here the CDR3 DNA reads TGCGCCAGCAGCCGCCATACAGGTGGAGTCTCCTACGAGCAGTACTTC. V usage is TRBV5-1 and J usage is TRBJ2-7; D might be TRBD1 (5 bases). Germline V gene data show CDR1 as SGHRS and CDR2 as YFSETQ. The CDR3 extends over 16 amino acids. The V and J ends lost 4 bases and 0 bases respectively, with 17 bases between them.

In its sample, this clone was seen a few times. The V call is TRBV18, the J call TRBJ2-1; TRBD2 agrees at 9 bases. There are 16 residues in the CDR3. With V trimmed by 2 bases and J by 8 bases, 10 bases remained unmatched. CDR1 is KGHSH, CDR2 LQKENI, per germline. The CDR3: CASSPVLAGRRDEQFF. CDR3 DNA sequence: TGTGCCAGCTCACCAGTGCTAGCGGGGAGGAGGGATGAGCAGTTCTTC.

The chain carries TRBV4-3 and TRBJ1-2; TRBD1 agrees at 10 bases. The V gene's germline CDR1 is LGHNA and CDR2 YSLEER. V shed 4 bases, J shed 6 bases, and the junction held 11 bases outside the gene matches. The CDR3 loop spans 16 amino acids. The CDR3 DNA is TGCGCCAGCAGCCTAGAACCCAGGACAGGGGGGAATGGCTACACCTTC. It codes for CASSLEPRTGGNGYTF.

This chain joins TRBV19 and TRBJ1-3; 9 bases are a match to TRBD1. Germline lookup yields CDR1 LNHDA and CDR2 SQIVND (reference sequence). The CDR3 sequence is 17 residues long. V shed 8 bases and J 2 bases; nucleotides not matched to a gene: 13. Written as DNA, the CDR3 is TGTGCCAGTCTCTCGGCAAACAGGGGGCGCGCTGGAAACACCATATATTTT. This translates into CASLSANRGRAGNTIYF.

For this clone: The sample contains more than one DNA sequence encoding this CDR3. The rearrangement uses TRBV29-1 and TRBJ2-3; 8 nucleotides align to TRBD1. The CDR3 sequence is 14 residues long. The junction had 5 bases not matched to a gene; V was cut back by 4 bases and J by 2 bases. Germline-derived CDR1 and CDR2 are SQVTM and ANQGSEA. This CDR3 reads CSVAGQGDTDTQYF. CDR3 DNA: TGCAGCGTTGCCGGACAGGGAGACACAGATACGCAGTATTTT.

This clone appeared once. The chain joins TRBV18 to TRBJ2-1; D ambiguous. Trimming pared 5 bases from V and 0 bases from J, leaving 5 bases between. The CDR3 runs to 13 residues. Germline values: CDR1 KGHSH, CDR2 LQKENI. The CDR3 loop reads CASSFSSYNEQFF. CDR3 nucleotide sequence: TGTGCCAGCTCATTCAGCTCCTACAATGAGCAGTTCTTC.

The chain is built from TRBV19 and TRBJ2-5, with D maybe TRBD2 (5 bases). The CDR3 spans 13 residues. Germline V gives CDR1 LNHDA, CDR2 SQIVND (reference sequence). The ends were cut back, 5 bases at V and 5 bases at J, with 12 bases in the middle. CDR3 sequence (DNA): TGTGCCAGTAGTCCCCGGGGAGCGGAGACCCAGTACTTC. Amino acid sequence: CASSPRGAETQYF.

The chain joins TRBV11-2 to TRBJ1-2, with TRBD1 as a possible D gene (6 bases). This CDR3 spans 12 amino acids. Trimming removed 5 bases from V and 7 bases from J, with 11 bases in between. Germline V CDR1 and CDR2: SGHAT, FQNNGV. The DNA of the CDR3 is TGTGCCAGCAGCAGATCAGGGGTTGGCTACACCTTC. It codes for CASSRSGVGYTF.

This clone was detected once. The CDR3 nucleotides read TGTGCCAGCAGCCAACTTAAAGGGGGCAGCGGAGGCTACACCTTC. Translating gives CASSQLKGGSGGYTF. The gene calls are TRBV4-2 and TRBJ1-2, with 7 bases matching TRBD1. CDR3 length: 15 amino acids. J gave up 8 bases and V 2 bases, and 11 bases lay outside the gene matches. Germline-derived CDR1 and CDR2 are LGHNA and YNFKEQ.

The genes are TRBV19 and TRBJ2-6; tentatively, D is TRBD2 (5 bases). Trimming took off 1 base at V and 0 bases at J, with 7 bases between the two ends. CDR3 length: 16 amino acids. Germline CDR1 reads LNHDA; CDR2 reads SQIVND (reference sequence). The CDR3 DNA sequence: TGTGCCAGTAGTATAGTCGGGAACTCTGGGGCCAACGTCCTGACTTTC. Protein sequence: CASSIVGNSGANVLTF.

CDR3 residues: CASSPRPTSGDTQYF. For the CDR3, the DNA is TGTGCCAGTAGTCCCCGCCCTACCTCGGGGGATACGCAGTATTTT. The gene calls are TRBV19 and TRBJ2-3, with a possible D match to TRBD2 (5 bases). Germline V lookup: CDR1 LNHDA, CDR2 SQIVND (reference sequence). The V end was cut by 5 bases, the J end by 6 bases, with 18 bases between. The length of the CDR3 is 15 residues.

The chain recombines TRBV14 with TRBJ2-1, with 10 bases aligning to TRBD2. Germline-derived CDR1 and CDR2 are SGHDN and FVKESK. The CDR3 spans 14 residues. V lost 4 bases to trimming and J lost 3 bases; unmatched junction nucleotides: 0. The CDR3 nucleotides read TGTGCCAGCAGCCCTAGCGGGAGCTACAATGAGCAGTTCTTC. Translated: CASSPSGSYNEQFF.

This rearrangement joins TRBV15 to TRBJ2-2; 9 positions agree with TRBD1. The germline CDR1 and CDR2 sequences are LNHNV and YYDKDF (reference sequence). The CDR3 runs to 20 residues. Trimming cost V 8 bases and J 4 bases; bases outside gene matches: 23. Written as DNA, the CDR3 is TGTGCCACCCGCGGACAGGGGATAAGAGCGTTCAACGGGGTCACCGGGGAGCTGTTTTTT. This translates into CATRGQGIRAFNGVTGELFF.

This clone has only one observation. This chain joins TRBV7-2 and TRBJ2-1, with 12 bases fitting TRBD2. This CDR3 has 16 residues. V lost 2 bases and J lost 6; bases outside the gene matches: 5. Germline assignment: CDR1 SGHTA and CDR2 FQGNSA. CDR3 in amino acids: CASSLITSGRSNEQFF. CDR3 sequence (DNA): TGTGCCAGCAGCTTAATAACTAGCGGGAGGTCCAATGAGCAGTTCTTC.

As to this clone: The same CDR3 also results from other DNA sequences found in this sample. The chain is built from TRBV24-1 and TRBJ1-1; perhaps TRBD1 as D (6 bases). Germline V CDR1 and CDR2: KGHDR, SFDVKD. CDR3 length: 15 residues. Trimming cost V 5 bases and J 5 bases, with 17 bases left between them. CDR3 in amino acids: CATSAGGGGRTEAFF. The CDR3 nucleotides read TGTGCCACCAGTGCGGGGGGCGGGGGGCGGACTGAAGCTTTCTTT.

The V call is TRBV5-1, the J call TRBJ2-1; the D gene is possibly TRBD1 (5 bases). Trimming stripped 1 base from V and 8 bases from J, with 10 bases between. CDR3 length equals 13 residues. Germline V CDR1 and CDR2: SGHRS, YFSETQ. CDR3: CASSLSGFDEQFF. The DNA of the CDR3 is TGCGCCAGCAGCTTGTCAGGGTTCGATGAGCAGTTCTTC.

This chain joins TRBV5-5 and TRBJ2-1; no firm D call. This CDR3 is 15 amino acids long. The V end was cut by 3 bases, the J end by 0 bases, with 10 bases between. Germline values: CDR1 SGHKS, CDR2 YYEKEE (reference sequence). CDR3 residues: CASSYATYSYNEQFF. DNA for the CDR3: TGTGCCAGCAGCTATGCTACTTACTCCTACAATGAGCAGTTCTTC.

The V and J genes are TRBV5-1 and TRBJ2-7; 8 nucleotides match TRBD2. Looked up from germline, CDR1 is SGHRS and CDR2 is YFSETQ. There are 17 residues in the CDR3. Losses at the gene ends were 0 bases for V and 4 bases for J; bases not matched to a gene: 12. Here the CDR3 DNA reads TGCGCCAGCAGCTTGGTTGCTAGCGGGTGGGGCTCTTACGAGCAGTACTTC. Its protein is CASSLVASGWGSYEQYF.

The rearrangement joins TRBV29-1 to TRBJ2-3, with 11 nucleotides matching TRBD2. The CDR3 contains 14 residues. V was clipped by 5 bases and J by 6 bases; unmatched bases: 7. Germline V gene lookup returns CDR1 SQVTM and CDR2 ANQGSEA. CDR3 amino acids: CSVQLAGEGDTQYF. The CDR3 coding sequence is TGCAGCGTTCAACTAGCGGGGGAAGGTGATACGCAGTATTTT.

The CDR3 loop is CASSYILAGSGTQYF. CDR3 in DNA: TGTGCCAGCAGTTACATTCTAGCGGGTAGCGGGACCCAGTACTTC. The chain joins TRBV6-6 to TRBJ2-5; the match to TRBD2 covers 8 bases. The trim removed 2 bases at V and 7 bases at J, leaving 9 bases unmatched. The CDR3 sequence is 15 residues long. Germline CDR1 reads MNHNY; CDR2 reads SVGAGI (reference sequence).

This clone was detected a few times. The chain combines TRBV4-3 with TRBJ2-2; 8 bases match TRBD1. With V trimmed by 4 bases and J by 1 base, 2 bases remained unmatched. From germline, CDR1 is LGHNA and CDR2 YSLEER. The CDR3 is 15 residues long. The CDR3 nucleotides read TGCGCCAGCAGCCCAGGGGGCCGGAACACCGGGGAGCTGTTTTTT. This codes for CASSPGGRNTGELFF.

This CDR3 reads CASSLREEAFF. The CDR3 coding sequence is TGTGCCAGCAGTTTGAGGGAAGAAGCTTTCTTT. The chain links TRBV28 to TRBJ1-1; D not certain. Germline assignment: CDR1 MDHEN and CDR2 SYDVKM. V dropped 3 bases and J dropped 8 bases, with 7 bases sitting between them. The CDR3 totals 11 residues.

The genes are TRBV2 and TRBJ2-1, with D perhaps TRBD2 (7 bases). V dropped 1 base and J dropped 2 bases, with 12 bases sitting between them. The CDR3 has 16 amino acids. Germline V gives CDR1 SNHLY, CDR2 FYNNEI. The CDR3, as DNA: TGTGCCAGCAGTGAAGTAGGGGGGGTTGCCTACAATGAGCAGTTCTTC. Protein sequence: CASSEVGGVAYNEQFF.

The genes are TRBV19 and TRBJ2-5; 15 bases align to TRBD2. This CDR3 is built from 20 residues. The ends lost 1 base at V and 1 base at J; junction bases unmatched: 10. CDR1 LNHDA and CDR2 SQIVND come from the germline V gene (reference sequence). The CDR3 coding sequence is TGTGCCAGTAGTATAGCCCCTGCCGGACTAGCGGGAGGGCCCCAAGAGACCCAGTACTTC. This translates into CASSIAPAGLAGGPQETQYF.

This chain links TRBV5-1 with TRBJ2-1; TRBD1 matches at 7 bases. V gave up 4 bases and J gave up 5 bases; unmatched junction bases: 3. The CDR3 has 13 residues. From germline, CDR1 is SGHRS and CDR2 YFSETQ. CDR3 bases: TGCGCCAGCAGCCGGGACAGAAACAATGAGCAGTTCTTC. Its protein is CASSRDRNNEQFF. Looking up the rest from reference TRBV5-1 and TRBJ2-1 gives the full variable domain: KAGVTQTPRYLIKTRGQQVTLSCSPISGHRSVSWYQQTPGQGLQFLFEYFSETQRNKGNFPGRFSGRQFSNSRSEMNVSTLELGDSALYLCASSRDRNNEQFFGPGTRLTVL.

The V call is TRBV7-9, the J call TRBJ2-1; TRBD2 matches 12 bases. The CDR3 covers 17 residues. The V segment lost 5 bases and the J segment 5 bases; nucleotides outside the gene matches: 10. In germline, CDR1 is SEHNR, CDR2 FQNEAQ (reference sequence). The CDR3 region is CASSPGLAGGRNNEQFF. In nucleotides, the CDR3 is TGTGCCAGCAGCCCGGGGCTAGCGGGAGGGCGGAACAATGAGCAGTTCTTC.

The V call is TRBV7-9, the J call TRBJ1-1, with no clear D. The germline V gene has CDR1 SEHNR and CDR2 FQNEAQ (reference sequence). There are 13 residues in the CDR3. Trimming stripped 5 bases from V and 3 bases from J, with 10 bases between. The CDR3, as DNA: TGTGCCAGCAGCCCGGACTGGGACACTGAAGCTTTCTTT. This codes for CASSPDWDTEAFF.

V and J are TRBV3-1 (or the pseudogene TRBV3-2) and TRBJ1-6, with 7 bases that match TRBD1. Trimming at V came to 0 bases and at J to 12 bases, leaving 11 bases not matched to a gene. Germline V gene data show CDR1 as LGHDT and CDR2 as YNNKEL (reference sequence). CDR3 length: 16 residues. The CDR3 loop is CASSQDPRGKNGPLHF. In nucleotides, the CDR3 is TGTGCCAGCAGCCAAGATCCCAGGGGGAAAAATGGACCCCTCCACTTT.

The sample holds a few counts of this clone. This chain joins TRBV6-6 and TRBJ2-7; unclear D gene. Looked up from germline, CDR1 is MNHNY and CDR2 is SVGAGI (reference sequence). This CDR3 region has 12 residues. Trimming took off 8 bases at V and 2 bases at J, with 10 bases between the two ends. CDR3: CASGTPTYEQYF. In DNA, the CDR3 is TGTGCCAGCGGCACACCGACCTACGAGCAGTACTTC.

This rearrangement joins TRBV20-1 to TRBJ2-1; D uncertain. Germline V gene data show CDR1 as DFQATT and CDR2 as SNEGSKA (reference sequence). Trimming stripped 3 bases from V and 7 bases from J, with 10 bases between. This CDR3 has 12 residues. CDR3 in DNA: TGCAGTGCTAGTCAACCCGAGAATGAGCAGTTCTTC. Its translation is CSASQPENEQFF.

The V and J genes are TRBV18 and TRBJ1-1, with 9 positions matching TRBD1. The trim removed 5 bases at V and 5 bases at J, leaving 9 bases unmatched. Germline CDR1 is KGHSH and CDR2 is LQKENI. This CDR3 region has 15 residues. The CDR3 sequence: CASSITGTGTTEAFF. DNA for the CDR3: TGTGCCAGCTCAATTACCGGGACAGGGACGACTGAAGCTTTCTTT.